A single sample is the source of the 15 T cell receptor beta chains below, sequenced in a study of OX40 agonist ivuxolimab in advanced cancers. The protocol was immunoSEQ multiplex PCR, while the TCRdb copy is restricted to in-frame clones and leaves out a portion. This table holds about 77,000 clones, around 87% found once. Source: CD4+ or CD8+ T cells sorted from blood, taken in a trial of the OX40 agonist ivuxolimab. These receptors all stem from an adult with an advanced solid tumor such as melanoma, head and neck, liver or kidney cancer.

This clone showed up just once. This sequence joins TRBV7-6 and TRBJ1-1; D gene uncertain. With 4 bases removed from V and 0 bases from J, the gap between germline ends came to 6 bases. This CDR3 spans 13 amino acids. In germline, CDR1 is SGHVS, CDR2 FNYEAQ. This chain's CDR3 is CASSYSMNTEAFF. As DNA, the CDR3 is TGTGCCAGCAGCTATTCCATGAACACTGAAGCTTTCTTT.

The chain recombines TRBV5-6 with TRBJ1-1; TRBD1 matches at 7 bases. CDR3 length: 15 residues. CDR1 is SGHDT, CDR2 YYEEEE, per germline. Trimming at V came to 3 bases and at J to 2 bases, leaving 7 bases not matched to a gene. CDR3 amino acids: CASSSKRQGNTEAFF. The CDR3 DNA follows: TGTGCCAGCAGCTCGAAAAGACAGGGTAACACTGAAGCTTTCTTT.

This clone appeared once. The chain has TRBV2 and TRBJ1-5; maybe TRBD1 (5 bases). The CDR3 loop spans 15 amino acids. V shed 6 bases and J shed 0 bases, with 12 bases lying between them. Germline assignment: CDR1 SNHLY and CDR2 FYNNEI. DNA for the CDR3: TGTGCCAGCAGGAGGGGCCCTAATAGCAATCAGCCCCAGCATTTT. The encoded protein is CASRRGPNSNQPQHF.

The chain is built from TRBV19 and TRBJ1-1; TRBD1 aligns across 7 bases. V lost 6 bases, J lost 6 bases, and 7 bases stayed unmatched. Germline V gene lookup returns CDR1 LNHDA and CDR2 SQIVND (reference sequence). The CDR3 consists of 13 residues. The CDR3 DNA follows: TGTGCCAGTAGAAGGGACAGAGGGGCTGAAGCTTTCTTT. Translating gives CASRRDRGAEAFF.

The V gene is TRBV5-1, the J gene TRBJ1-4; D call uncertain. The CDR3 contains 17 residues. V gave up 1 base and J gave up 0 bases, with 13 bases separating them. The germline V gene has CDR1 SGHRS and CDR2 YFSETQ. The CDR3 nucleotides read TGCGCCAGCAGCTTGTGGGCCACCGATGCAACTAATGAAAAACTGTTTTTT. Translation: CASSLWATDATNEKLFF. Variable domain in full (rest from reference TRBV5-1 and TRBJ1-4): KAGVTQTPRYLIKTRGQQVTLSCSPISGHRSVSWYQQTPGQGLQFLFEYFSETQRNKGNFPGRFSGRQFSNSRSEMNVSTLELGDSALYLCASSLWATDATNEKLFFGSGTQLSVL.

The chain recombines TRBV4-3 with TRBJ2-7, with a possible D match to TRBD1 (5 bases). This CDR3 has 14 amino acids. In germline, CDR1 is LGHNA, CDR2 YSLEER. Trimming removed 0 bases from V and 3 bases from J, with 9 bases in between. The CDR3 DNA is TGCGCCAGCAGCCAAGACGACAGCCGCTACGAGCAGTACTTC. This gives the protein CASSQDDSRYEQYF.

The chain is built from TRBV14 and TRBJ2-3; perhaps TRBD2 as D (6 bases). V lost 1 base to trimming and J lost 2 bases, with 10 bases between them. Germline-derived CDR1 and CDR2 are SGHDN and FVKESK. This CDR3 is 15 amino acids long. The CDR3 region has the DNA TGTGCCAGCAGCCAAGGCGGGGCGGTCACAGATACGCAGTATTTT. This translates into CASSQGGAVTDTQYF.

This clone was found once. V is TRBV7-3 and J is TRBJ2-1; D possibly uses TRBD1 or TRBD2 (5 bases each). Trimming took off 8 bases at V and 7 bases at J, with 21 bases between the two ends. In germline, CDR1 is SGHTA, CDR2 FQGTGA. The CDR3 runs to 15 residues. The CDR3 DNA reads TGTGCCAGCGCAATTCCGGGGACCCCCGCGAATGAGCAGTTCTTC. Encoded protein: CASAIPGTPANEQFF.

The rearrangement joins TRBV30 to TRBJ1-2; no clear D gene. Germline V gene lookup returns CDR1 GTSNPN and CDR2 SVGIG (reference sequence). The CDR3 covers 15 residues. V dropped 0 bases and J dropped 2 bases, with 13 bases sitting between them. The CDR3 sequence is CAWSVQYRMNYGYTF. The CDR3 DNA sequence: TGTGCCTGGAGTGTACAGTACAGAATGAACTATGGCTACACCTTC.

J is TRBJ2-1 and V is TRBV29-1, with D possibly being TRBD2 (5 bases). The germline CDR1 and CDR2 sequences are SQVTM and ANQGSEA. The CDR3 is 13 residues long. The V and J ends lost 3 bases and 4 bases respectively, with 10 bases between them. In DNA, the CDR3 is TGCAGCGTTGAGCGGGCCAAGTACAATGAGCAGTTCTTC. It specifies CSVERAKYNEQFF.

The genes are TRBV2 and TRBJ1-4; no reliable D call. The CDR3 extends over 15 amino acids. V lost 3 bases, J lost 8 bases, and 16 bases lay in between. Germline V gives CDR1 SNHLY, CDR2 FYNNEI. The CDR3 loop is CASSDIGIPGEKLFF. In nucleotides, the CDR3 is TGTGCCAGCAGTGATATCGGAATACCTGGGGAAAAACTGTTTTTT. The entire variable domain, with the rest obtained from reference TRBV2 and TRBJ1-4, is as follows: EPEVTQTPSHQVTQMGQEVILRCVPISNHLYFYWYRQILGQKVEFLVSFYNNEISEKSEIFDDQFSVERPDGSNFTLKIRSTKLEDSAMYFCASSDIGIPGEKLFFGSGTQLSVL.

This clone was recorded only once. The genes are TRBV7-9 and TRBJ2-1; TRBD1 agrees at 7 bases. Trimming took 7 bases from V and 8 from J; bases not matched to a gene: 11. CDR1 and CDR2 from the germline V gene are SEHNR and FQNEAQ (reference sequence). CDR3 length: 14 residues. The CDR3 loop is CASTLRRDSDEQFF. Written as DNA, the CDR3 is TGTGCCAGCACACTCCGAAGGGACAGCGATGAGCAGTTCTTC.

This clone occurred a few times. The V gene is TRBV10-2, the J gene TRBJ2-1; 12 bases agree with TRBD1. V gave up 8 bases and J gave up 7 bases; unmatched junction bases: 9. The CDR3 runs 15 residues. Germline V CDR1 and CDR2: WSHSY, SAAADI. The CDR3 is CASARDRGRRNEQFF. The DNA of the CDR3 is TGCGCCAGCGCCCGGGACAGGGGGCGCAGAAATGAGCAGTTCTTC.

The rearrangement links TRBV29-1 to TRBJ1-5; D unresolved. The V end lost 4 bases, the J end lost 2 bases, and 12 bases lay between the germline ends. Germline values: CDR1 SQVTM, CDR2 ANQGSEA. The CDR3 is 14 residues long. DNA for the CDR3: TGCAGCGTTGCGACCGGCGGGGGCAATCAGCCCCAGCATTTT. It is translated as CSVATGGGNQPQHF.

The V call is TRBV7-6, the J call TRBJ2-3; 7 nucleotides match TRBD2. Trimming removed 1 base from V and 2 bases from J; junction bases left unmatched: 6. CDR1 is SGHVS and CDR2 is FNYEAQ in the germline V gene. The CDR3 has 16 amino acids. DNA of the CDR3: TGTGCCAGCAGCTTAGTCTCGGGACTACTCACAGATACGCAGTATTTT. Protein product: CASSLVSGLLTDTQYF.